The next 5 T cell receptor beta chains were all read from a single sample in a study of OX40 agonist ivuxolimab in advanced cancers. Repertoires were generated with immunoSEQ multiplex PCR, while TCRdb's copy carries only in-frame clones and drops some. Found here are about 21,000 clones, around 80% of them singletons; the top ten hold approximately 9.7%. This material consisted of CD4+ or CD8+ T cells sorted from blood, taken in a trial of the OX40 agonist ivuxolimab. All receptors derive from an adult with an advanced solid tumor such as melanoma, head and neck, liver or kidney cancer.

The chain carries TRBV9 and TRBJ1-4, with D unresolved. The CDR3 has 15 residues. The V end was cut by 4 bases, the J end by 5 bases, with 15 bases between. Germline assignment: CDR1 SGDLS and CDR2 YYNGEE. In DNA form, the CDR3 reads TGTGCCAGCAGCCCCCGGACTGCACCGAATGAAAAACTGTTTTTT. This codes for CASSPRTAPNEKLFF.

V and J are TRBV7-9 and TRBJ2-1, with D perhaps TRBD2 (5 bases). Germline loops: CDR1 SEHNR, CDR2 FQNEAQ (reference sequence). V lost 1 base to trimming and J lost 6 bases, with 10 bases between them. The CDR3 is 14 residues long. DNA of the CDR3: TGTGCCAGCAGCTTAGTAATTAGCGCCAATGAGCAGTTCTTC. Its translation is CASSLVISANEQFF.

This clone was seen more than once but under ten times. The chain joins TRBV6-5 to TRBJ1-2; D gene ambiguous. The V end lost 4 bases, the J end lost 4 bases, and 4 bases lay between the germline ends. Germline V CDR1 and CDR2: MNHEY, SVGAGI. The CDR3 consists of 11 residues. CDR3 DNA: TGTGCCAGCAGTTCCTTCTATGGCTACACCTTC. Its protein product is CASSSFYGYTF.

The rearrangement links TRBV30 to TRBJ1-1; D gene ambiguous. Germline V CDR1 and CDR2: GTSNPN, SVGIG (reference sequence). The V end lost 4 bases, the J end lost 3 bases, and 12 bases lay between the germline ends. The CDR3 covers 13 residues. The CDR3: CAWMRASYTEAFF. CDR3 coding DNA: TGTGCCTGGATGAGGGCCAGCTACACTGAAGCTTTCTTT.

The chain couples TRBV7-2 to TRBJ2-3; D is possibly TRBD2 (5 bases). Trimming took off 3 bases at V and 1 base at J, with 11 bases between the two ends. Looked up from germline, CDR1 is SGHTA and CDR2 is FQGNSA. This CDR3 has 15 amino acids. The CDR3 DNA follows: TGTGCCAGCAGCTTTAGATTCGGGGGCACAGATACGCAGTATTTT. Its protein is CASSFRFGGTDTQYF.